This TCR beta chain was found in a study of blood T cell repertoires in COVID-19. The CDR3 is made up of 15 amino acids. V was clipped by 6 bases and J by 5 bases; unmatched bases: 8. Germline CDR1 and CDR2: MNHNY and SVGAGI (reference sequence). Grouping used clinical history reported by participants in a survey and questionnaire. Exposed volunteers were people who met a COVID-19 case within 2 weeks before study entry. This clone has only a few counts. In the study's own analysis: Amplification with reference gene primers provided the estimates of nucleated cell counts. The protocol was immunoSEQ multiplex PCR, while the TCRdb copy is restricted to in-frame clones and leaves out a portion. From that table come the V and J calls and clone size; the DNA was used to work out D and trimming. The sample gives 350,000 to 400,000 clones, approximately 93% of which show up once; around 0.94% is in the top ten.

This chain links TRBV6-6 with TRBJ2-5; 11 bases agree with TRBD2. The sequence came from a woman aged 40 to 50 who had been exposed to COVID-19. Sequenced sample: PBMCs or T cells enriched from blood (not recorded which). In DNA form, the CDR3 reads TGTGCCAGCAGCCACCTGACTAGCGGGGATGAGACCCAGTACTTC. This codes for CASSHLTSGDETQYF.